Presented here are 9 T cell receptor beta chains from one specimen sequenced in a study of T cells in Graves' hyperthyroidism and ophthalmopathy. The source material, RNA transcripts, was used to amplify TCR beta CDR3 regions. RT-PCR in the first round (using the HTBI primer set) targeted the TCR CDR3. Each CDR3 protein is one row after TCRdb ran MiXCR on the multiplex PCR reads. Here the sample spans 500,000 to 750,000 distinct CDR3 sequences, 12% to 15% being singletons. Sequences were obtained from blood. The receptors were gathered from a young woman with Graves' ophthalmopathy.

This clonotype was found many times. The chain employs TRBV5-6 and TRBJ1-5, with D tentatively TRBD1 (5 bases). V was pared by 1 base and J by 1 base, with 9 bases between. Germline V gene data show CDR1 as SGHDT and CDR2 as YYEEEE. The CDR3 extends over 15 amino acids. For the CDR3, the DNA is TGTGCCAGCAGCTTGTCAGGGAACAGCAATCAGCCCCAGCATTTT. This gives the protein CASSLSGNSNQPQHF.

This clonotype was recorded at least ten times. This sequence joins TRBV12-3 or TRBV12-4 and TRBJ1-2; TRBD1 aligns across 9 bases. The CDR3 is 13 residues long. The J segment lost 6 bases and the V segment lost 5 bases, leaving 4 bases of the junction unmatched. This chain's CDR3 is CASSIWTGDGYTF. CDR3 nucleotide sequence: TGTGCCAGCAGTATCTGGACAGGGGATGGCTACACCTTC.

This clonotype has a count of ten or more. The J gene is TRBJ2-1, the V gene TRBV12-3 or TRBV12-4; possible D gene TRBD1, 7 bases. The CDR3 sequence is 16 residues long. Trimming left V 0 bases short and J 2 bases short, with 11 bases between. The CDR3 spells CASSLARRGAYNEQFF. The CDR3 coding sequence is TGTGCCAGCAGTTTAGCGCGCAGGGGGGCCTACAATGAGCAGTTCTTC.

This rearrangement joins TRBV7-6 to TRBJ2-2; D is possibly TRBD1 or TRBD2 (5 bases each). Trimming took 2 bases from V and 5 from J, leaving 12 bases between them. The CDR3 is 15 residues long. From germline, CDR1 is SGHVS and CDR2 FNYEAQ. The chain's CDR3 is CASSLYQGGTGELFF. DNA for the CDR3: TGTGCCAGCAGCTTATATCAGGGCGGGACCGGGGAGCTGTTTTTT.

The CDR3 region is CASSLGGGGGEQYF. The CDR3 bases are TGTGCCAGCAGCCTAGGCGGCGGGGGGGGGGAGCAGTACTTC. The chain joins TRBV12-3 or TRBV12-4 to TRBJ2-7; 9 bases fit TRBD2. This CDR3 contains 14 residues. Trimming removed 6 bases from V and 7 bases from J; junction bases left unmatched: 10.

This clonotype was seen a few times. The chain couples TRBV27 to TRBJ2-5; D gene unclear. Trimming stripped 2 bases from V and 1 base from J, with 14 bases between. This CDR3 is built from 16 residues. From germline, CDR1 is MNHEY and CDR2 SMNVEV (reference sequence). CDR3 in DNA: TGTGCCAGCAGTTTAGGTCCGACAAAAACCCAAGAGACCCAGTACTTC. It yields the protein CASSLGPTKTQETQYF.

Concerning this clonotype: This sequence may be a read error, since a much larger clone differs from it by one base. The rearrangement uses TRBV7-9 and TRBJ2-5; D remains unclear. The closer fit of TRBJ2-1 to the DNA end suggests the J call may be wrong. This CDR3 is built from 11 residues. Germline loops: CDR1 SEHNR, CDR2 FQNEAQ (reference sequence). CDR3 region: CASSAMETQFF. The CDR3 DNA follows: TGTGCCAGCAGCGCTATGGAGACCCAGTTCTTC.

This clonotype has a handful of counts. The V and J genes are TRBV6-2 or TRBV6-3 and TRBJ2-1; TRBD2 matches at 16 bases. Germline trimming cut 2 bases from V and 3 bases from J; bases unmatched to any gene: 10. The CDR3 spans 20 residues. Per germline, CDR1 MNHEY and CDR2 SVGEGT. The chain's CDR3 is CASSYPLGLAGGPDYNEQFF. For the CDR3, the DNA is TGTGCCAGCAGTTACCCTCTGGGACTAGCGGGAGGGCCTGACTACAATGAGCAGTTCTTC.

This clonotype was seen a handful of times. The chain is built from TRBV6-1 and TRBJ2-5; 12 positions match TRBD2. Looked up from germline, CDR1 is MNHNS and CDR2 is SASEGT. The junction had 5 bases not matched to a gene; V was cut back by 4 bases and J by 5 bases. The CDR3 has 15 residues. CDR3: CASSGQTSGSETQYF. The CDR3 region has the DNA TGTGCCAGCAGTGGCCAGACTAGCGGGAGTGAGACCCAGTACTTC.